This T cell receptor beta chain was profiled in a study of immune heterogeneity within non-small cell lung tumors. Overall study findings and caveats: Statistically, local T-cell clonality exhibited a moderate yet significant correlation with local tumor mutational burden (R 0.3 to 0.4). Recurrence of the same dominant CDR3 beta clonotypes was seen across tumor sites within a patient, and site-unique high-frequency clones were present alongside them.

Multiplex PCR was performed with 32 V and 13 J primers, and it amplified TCR beta CDR3. TCRdb re-called the multiplex PCR reads through MiXCR, storing one row per CDR3 protein. The top ten hold 10% to 15% of the sample, which has some 12,000 distinct CDR3 sequences, roughly 26% seen once. CDR1 is DFQATT, CDR2 SNEGSKA, per germline (reference sequence). V was clipped by 0 bases and J by 8 bases, with 14 bases between them. This CDR3 region has 14 residues. Genomic DNA extracted from bulk tumor tissue served as template. A total of about 0.6 ug was used per sample. Several spatially distant biopsies were obtained per primary tumor intraoperatively. Before undergoing curative surgery, patients had newly diagnosed non-small cell lung cancer that was untreated. Donation came from patients with newly diagnosed non-small cell lung cancer who were having surgery with curative intent. This clonotype was seen a few times. Antigen specificity is unknown.

The origin of this receptor is a man aged 50-59 years with non-small cell lung cancer. What was sequenced was lung tumor tissue. The chain has TRBV20-1 and TRBJ2-1, with a possible D match to TRBD1 (5 bases). CDR3 sequence (DNA): TGCAGTGCTAGAGATTTCCAGGGCAGTGATGAGCAGTTCTTC. Its protein product is CSARDFQGSDEQFF.